This TCR beta chain was sequenced during a study of T-cell reconstitution after alpha-beta-depleted transplantation in children. The germline CDR1 and CDR2 sequences are LNHNV and YYDKDF (reference sequence). The CDR3 runs to 13 residues. The V and J ends lost 0 bases and 6 bases respectively, with 8 bases between them. TCRbeta library construction was performed incorporating unique molecular identifiers. TCRdb fed the PCR reads into MiXCR, producing one record per CDR3 protein. The sample records 350,000 to 450,000 distinct CDR3 sequences, about an eighth being singletons. This receptor was identified in a human donor who donated a stem cell graft to a child with Fanconi anemia. Sequencing was performed on PBMCs, taken from the stem cell graft. The chain couples TRBV15 to TRBJ2-5; D not certain. The CDR3 sequence is CATSREHEKTQYF. Written as DNA, the CDR3 is TGTGCCACCAGCAGAGAACACGAGAAGACCCAGTACTTC.